The 5 T cell receptor beta chains presented below share a single source sample, sequenced in a study of Tregs in tolerant kidney transplant recipients. Sequencing was performed with immunoSEQ multiplex PCR; in TCRdb, only in-frame clones are kept and a portion is missing. The data show approximately 260,000 clones, with about 86% seen just once and around 0.64% held by the top ten. Sequenced: CD4+ T cells from blood. The origin of the receptors is a human donor in good health.

The chain uses TRBV13 and TRBJ2-1, with 11 bases identical to TRBD2. J lost 5 bases, V lost 4 bases, and 4 bases had no gene match. This CDR3 is 15 amino acids long. Per the germline V gene, CDR1 is PRHDT and CDR2 is FYEKMQ (reference sequence). For the CDR3, the DNA is TGTGCCAGCAGCTCCTTAGCGGGGGGGAACAATGAGCAGTTCTTC. Residues: CASSSLAGGNNEQFF.

The chain employs TRBV21-1 and TRBJ2-1; the D call in the table, TRBD1, was not verified against the DNA. TRBV21-1 is a listed pseudogene. The CDR3 is made up of 16 amino acids. Written as DNA, the CDR3 is TGTGCCAGCAGTAAGGGACAGGGGGTGTCCTACAATGAGCAGTTCTTC. It yields the protein CASSKGQGVSYNEQFF.

The sample holds one count of this clone. The chain carries TRBV10-2 and TRBJ2-7, with 9 bases matching TRBD2. The CDR3 totals 13 residues. Trimming cost V 8 bases and J 3 bases; bases outside gene matches: 5. Germline CDR1 reads WSHSY; CDR2 reads SAAADI. The CDR3 region has the DNA TGCGCCAGCTCCCGGACTAGCGACTACGAGCAGTACTTC. Translated: CASSRTSDYEQYF.

This sequence joins TRBV6-5 and TRBJ1-2; no definite D call. CDR1 MNHEY and CDR2 SVGAGI come from the germline V gene. V was cut by 8 bases and J by 8 bases, with 21 bases left in between. This CDR3 is built from 14 residues. The CDR3 protein is CASRLRGVGWGYTF. The CDR3 bases are TGTGCCAGCCGACTTCGCGGGGTTGGGTGGGGCTACACCTTC.

V is TRBV12-1 and J is TRBJ2-5. TRBV12-1 is a pseudogene segment. The CDR3 totals 15 residues. The CDR3 DNA follows: TGTGCCAGCAGCCATCGAACGGGCCCCCATTTGTCCCAGTACTTC. Translating gives CASSHRTGPHLSQYF.